This TCR beta chain was obtained from a study of blood T cell repertoires in COVID-19. Turning to the study itself: Italy, Spain and the United States were the sources of the convalescent and acute COVID-19 samples.

Under the authors' procedure: Amplified reference gene primers provided the basis for estimating nucleated cell counts. Sequencing was performed with immunoSEQ multiplex PCR; in TCRdb, only in-frame clones are kept and a portion is missing. That table supplies the V and J calls and clone size; D and trimming were determined from the DNA. The sample has 200,000 or so clones, more than 75% seen once. Germline lookup yields CDR1 GTSNPN and CDR2 SVGIG (reference sequence). The germline V and J ends were trimmed by 8 bases and 5 bases, with 22 bases remaining between them. This CDR3 spans 15 amino acids. The chain employs TRBV30 and TRBJ2-1, with TRBD2 as a possible D gene (6 bases). Sequencing was carried out using peripheral blood. The source of this sequence is an elderly man with acute or convalescent COVID-19. CDR3 in DNA: TGTGCCGGAACAAGCAGGCGGGAAGAAGACAATGAGCAGTTCTTC. Encoded protein: CAGTSRREEDNEQFF. Drawing the rest from reference TRBV30 and TRBJ2-1, the complete variable domain is SQTIHQWPATLVQPVGSPLSLECTVEGTSNPNLYWYRQAAGRGLQLLFYSVGIGQISSEVPQNLSASRPQDRQFILSSKKLLLSDSGFYLCAGTSRREEDNEQFFGPGTRLTVL.